The rows below give T cell receptor beta chains drawn from one sample of a study of beta chain features in type 1 diabetes. TCRdb keeps only in-frame clones here, not all; method: immunoSEQ multiplex PCR. The sample carries about 340,000 clones, around 7.6% recorded once. What was sequenced was central memory CD4+ T cells from blood. Receptor source: a woman aged 18-29 years in good health. Both conserved end residues are part of each CDR3. A D gene is named only where the DNA matches it firmly. Some rows have no size entry. The others give once, few or many, or a class for an expanded clone.

TGTGCCAGCAGCTCCGAGCGAGGAGAGACCCAGTACTTC | CASSSERGETQYF | TRBJ2-5 | TRBV7-3 | NA | NA
TGTGCCAGCACCTTAGACGGGGGGGCTGGTACGCAGTATTTT | CASTLDGGAGTQYF | TRBJ2-3 | TRBV5-4 | TRBD2 | NA
TGTGCCAGCACGGGGGCAGCCTACAATGAGCAGTTCTTC | CASTGAAYNEQFF | TRBJ2-1 | TRBV6-5 | NA | few
TGTGCCAGCATGTCGGACAAGAGCAATCAGCCCCAGCATTTT | CASMSDKSNQPQHF | TRBJ1-5 | TRBV2 | NA | few
TGTGCTAGTGGTTTTGGGCAGAACAATGAGCAGTTCTTC | CASGFGQNNEQFF | TRBJ2-1 | TRBV12-5 | NA | few
TGTGCCAGCAGAAGGGGATCCGGGTTCGCAAACACTGAAGCTTTCTTT | CASRRGSGFANTEAFF | TRBJ1-1 | TRBV11-2 | NA | NA
TGTGCCAGCAGCTTAAATTGGGCTAGCGGGAGCTGGGGCGAGCAGTACTTC | CASSLNWASGSWGEQYF | TRBJ2-7 | TRBV7-8 | TRBD2 | few
TGTGCCAGCAGTCCTCGAATTGACATTCAGTACTTC | CASSPRIDIQYF | TRBJ2-4 | TRBV28 | NA | few
TGTGCCATCGGGGCGAGCGGGAGTGAAGAGACCCAGTACTTC | CAIGASGSEETQYF | TRBJ2-5 | TRBV10-3 | TRBD2 | few
TGTGCCAGCAGTTTTGGGGGCTCTGGGGCCAACGTCCTGACTTTC | CASSFGGSGANVLTF | TRBJ2-6 | TRBV28 | NA | few
TGTGCCAGCATCGACCCCCGGTCGTATGGCTACACCTTC | CASIDPRSYGYTF | TRBJ1-2 | TRBV2 | NA | few
TGTGCCAGCAGGGGGAACACTGAAGCTTTCTTT | CASRGNTEAFF | TRBJ1-1 | TRBV28 | NA | many
TGCGCCAGCAGCTTGGATCCTAGCGGGAGTACCTTCAGCACAGATACGCAGTATTTT | CASSLDPSGSTFSTDTQYF | TRBJ2-3 | TRBV5-1 | TRBD2 | few
TGCAGCGTTGAAGAAGTGGCAGGGGCGGGAGATGAGCAGTTCTTC | CSVEEVAGAGDEQFF | TRBJ2-1 | TRBV29-1 | NA | NA
TGTGCCAGCAGCACGTCGCGAGTGTTGCGGGGCAACTACGAGCAGTACTTC | CASSTSRVLRGNYEQYF | TRBJ2-7 | TRBV21-1 | NA | few
TGTGCCAGCAGCTTGGGACTAGCCGCCCCCGGACCCTACGAGCAGTACTTC | CASSLGLAAPGPYEQYF | TRBJ2-7 | TRBV5-6 | TRBD2 | NA
TGTGCCAGCAGCACCAAGGGAAGGGCCGCCGATACGCAGTATTTT | CASSTKGRAADTQYF | TRBJ2-3 | TRBV9 | NA | NA
TGTGCCAGCAGCTTAGATCCTGATTTGAGAGGCACTGAAGCTTTCTTT | CASSLDPDLRGTEAFF | TRBJ1-1 | TRBV7-8 | NA | NA
TGTGCCAGCAGCTTCTTGGTGGGACAGGGCTCCTACAATGAGCAGTTCTTC | CASSFLVGQGSYNEQFF | TRBJ2-1 | TRBV7-9 | TRBD1 | NA
TGTGCCAGCAGCTTAGGCAGCAGCTATGGCTACACCTTC | CASSLGSSYGYTF | TRBJ1-2 | TRBV7-9 | NA | few
TGTGCCACCAGCAGAGCTCGCGGGAGTGTCACAGATACGCAGTATTTT | CATSRARGSVTDTQYF | TRBJ2-3 | TRBV15 | TRBD2 | NA
TGTGCCAGCAGCCAAAAGCGTGGCGGGAGTCAGGAGACCCAGTACTTC | CASSQKRGGSQETQYF | TRBJ2-5 | TRBV11-2 | TRBD2 | NA
TGTGCCAGCAGTAATGCCCCCGGGACCTACGAGCAGTACTTC | CASSNAPGTYEQYF | TRBJ2-7 | TRBV27 | NA | few
TGCGCCAGCAGCCGGATCCAGGGACTAGCGACTAATGAGCAGTTCTTC | CASSRIQGLATNEQFF | TRBJ2-1 | TRBV5-1 | TRBD2 | NA
TGTGCCATGGGGGACGACGTCTCCTACAATGAGCAGTTCTTC | CAMGDDVSYNEQFF | TRBJ2-1 | TRBV10-3 | NA | many
TGTGCCAGCCTGTGGGGGTACCGCCGAGAGACCCAGTACTTC | CASLWGYRRETQYF | TRBJ2-5 | TRBV2 | NA | few
TGCGCCAGCAGCTTTAGCGGGGAAGCTAATGAAAAACTGTTTTTT | CASSFSGEANEKLFF | TRBJ1-4 | TRBV5-1 | NA | few
TGTGCCAGCAGCTCCACCTCCGACAGCAAAAACATTCAGTACTTC | CASSSTSDSKNIQYF | TRBJ2-4 | TRBV5-6 | NA | few
TGTGCCAGCAGTTTAGCGGGAGGGCTCTCAGATACGCAGTATTTT | CASSLAGGLSDTQYF | TRBJ2-3 | TRBV2 | TRBD2 | NA
TGTGCCAGCTCACCGGGACTAGCATACGAGCAGTACTTC | CASSPGLAYEQYF | TRBJ2-7 | TRBV18 | TRBD2 | NA
TGTGCCAGCAGCTTCCGGGAGGTTAGCACAGATACGCAGTATTTT | CASSFREVSTDTQYF | TRBJ2-3 | TRBV7-2 | TRBD2 | NA
TGTGCCACCCGGGACAGGGAAGGACGCAATCAGCCCCAGCATTTT | CATRDREGRNQPQHF | TRBJ1-5 | TRBV15 | TRBD1 | few
TGTGCCAGCAGCTTGGTAGGACGGACTAACTATGGCTACACCTTC | CASSLVGRTNYGYTF | TRBJ1-2 | TRBV5-4 | NA | few
TGTGCCAGCAGCAAAGCCGGAGGGGGTGGCAATCAGCCCCAGCATTTT | CASSKAGGGGNQPQHF | TRBJ1-5 | TRBV21-1 | NA | few
TGTGCCAGCAGCTTACGTGGTACGGGGTCCTACAATGAGCAGTTCTTC | CASSLRGTGSYNEQFF | TRBJ2-1 | TRBV7-2 | NA | NA
TGTGCCAGCAGCTTGTTTCAAAGCTCCTACGAGCAGTACTTC | CASSLFQSSYEQYF | TRBJ2-7 | TRBV5-5 | NA | few
TGTGCCAGCAGTTACTCGCGGTCCGGGGAGACCCAGTACTTC | CASSYSRSGETQYF | TRBJ2-5 | TRBV6-5 | NA | many
TGTGCCAGCAGCCGGGGACAGGGAGAGACCCAGTACTTC | CASSRGQGETQYF | TRBJ2-5 | TRBV13 | TRBD1 | few
TGTGCCACTTCCACGGGGGGTTGGGAGCAGTACTTC | CATSTGGWEQYF | TRBJ2-7 | TRBV28 | TRBD2 | many
TGTGCCAGCAGTGTAGGGACAGGGAAAATGAACACTGAAGCTTTCTTT | CASSVGTGKMNTEAFF | TRBJ1-1 | TRBV25-1 | TRBD1 | NA
TGTGCCAGCAGCCAAGTCCCCGGGACAACGCAGTATTTT | CASSQVPGTTQYF | TRBJ2-3 | TRBV4-2 | NA | many
TGTGCCAGCAGTGAAGGCCCAGTAGCGGCCTACGAGCAGTACTTC | CASSEGPVAAYEQYF | TRBJ2-7 | TRBV2 | NA | NA